This TCR beta chain originates from a study of control samples from healthy donors and cancer patients. Only in-frame clones appear in the TCRdb table, and some are missing; sequencing was by immunoSEQ multiplex PCR. The table records some 94,000 clones, around 87% of them present only once. V was pared by 6 bases and J by 4 bases, with 8 bases between. The length of the CDR3 is 12 residues. The germline CDR1 and CDR2 sequences are MNHEY and SVGAGI. The source is a woman aged 45 to 65 in good health. The chain joins TRBV6-5 to TRBJ2-3, with D unclear. Input material: blood. The CDR3 DNA is TGTGCCAGCAGGGACCCTCCAGATACGCAGTATTTT. Its translation: CASRDPPDTQYF.